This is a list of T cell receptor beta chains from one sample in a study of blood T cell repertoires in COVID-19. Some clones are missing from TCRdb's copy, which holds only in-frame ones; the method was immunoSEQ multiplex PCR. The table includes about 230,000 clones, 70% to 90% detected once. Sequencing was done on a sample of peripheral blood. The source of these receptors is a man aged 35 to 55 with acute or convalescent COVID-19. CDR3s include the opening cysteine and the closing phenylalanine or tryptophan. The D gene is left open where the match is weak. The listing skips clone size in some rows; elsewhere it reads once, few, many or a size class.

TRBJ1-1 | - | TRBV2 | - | TGTGCCAGCAGTGATGAAGGGGTGACTGAAGCTTTCTTT | CASSDEGVTEAFF
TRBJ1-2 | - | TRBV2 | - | TGTGCCAGCAGTGAAATAGAGAGGGGGACCGGCTACACCTTC | CASSEIERGTGYTF
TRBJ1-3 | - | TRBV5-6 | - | TGTGCCAGCAGCTTCTCAGGGGTCGTTGGAAACACCATATATTTT | CASSFSGVVGNTIYF
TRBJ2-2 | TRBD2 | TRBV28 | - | TGTGCCAGCAGTGGAGAGGGACTAGCGGGGGACACGAACACCGGGGAGCTGTTTTTT | CASSGEGLAGDTNTGELFF
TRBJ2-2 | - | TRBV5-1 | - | TGCGCCAGCAGCTTGGGGGGGACACACCCGAACACCGGGGAGCTGTTTTTT | CASSLGGTHPNTGELFF
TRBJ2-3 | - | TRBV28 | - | TGTGCCAGCAGTAGCGCGGGTCTGGGTATTTCAGATACGCAGTATTTT | CASSSAGLGISDTQYF
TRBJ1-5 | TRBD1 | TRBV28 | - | TGTGCCAGCAGGAGGGACAGGAATCAGCCCCAGCATTTT | CASRRDRNQPQHF
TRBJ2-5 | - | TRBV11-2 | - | TGTGCCAGCAGCTTTAGAGAGACCCAGTACTTC | CASSFRETQYF
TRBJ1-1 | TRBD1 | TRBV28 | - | TGTGCCAGCAGTCCCATTGACAGGGGGCCGAACACTGAAGCTTTCTTT | CASSPIDRGPNTEAFF
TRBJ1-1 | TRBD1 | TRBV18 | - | TGTGCCAGCTCACCGGGATTACAGGGGGCCACTGAAGCTTTCTTT | CASSPGLQGATEAFF
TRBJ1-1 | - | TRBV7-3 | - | TGTGCCAGCCGAGTTTCAGGAGGAACTGAAGCTTTCTTT | CASRVSGGTEAFF
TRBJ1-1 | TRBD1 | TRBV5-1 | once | TGCGCCAGCAGCCCCACAGGGGGTATAGACACTGAAGCTTTCTTT | CASSPTGGIDTEAFF
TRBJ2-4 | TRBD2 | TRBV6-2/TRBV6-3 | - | TGTGCCAGCAGTTATGGGAAGGGACTAGCGATGCTATGGCGAAACATTCAGTACTTC | CASSYGKGLAMLWRNIQYF
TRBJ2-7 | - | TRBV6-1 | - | TGTGCCAGCAGTGAAGCGGGGGGGCCAAGGGGCGAGCAGTACTTC | CASSEAGGPRGEQYF
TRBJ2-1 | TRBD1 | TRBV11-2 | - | TGTGCCAGCAGCATAACAGGGGGCGTTGAGCAGTTCTTC | CASSITGGVEQFF
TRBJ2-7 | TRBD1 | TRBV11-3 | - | TGTGCCAGCAGCCCTCGGACAGGACCATCCTACGAGCAGTACTTC | CASSPRTGPSYEQYF
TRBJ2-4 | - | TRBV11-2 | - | TGTGCCAGCAGCTTAGATCCAGGAATAGCCAAAAACATTCAGTACTTC | CASSLDPGIAKNIQYF
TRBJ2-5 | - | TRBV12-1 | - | TGTGCCAGCAGCTTTGAGATAGCGGGGGGGGAGACCCAGTACTTC | CASSFEIAGGETQYF
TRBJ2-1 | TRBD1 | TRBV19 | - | TGTGCCAGTAGTATAGGTGGGACAGAGGTTGTTGAGCAGTTCTTC | CASSIGGTEVVEQFF
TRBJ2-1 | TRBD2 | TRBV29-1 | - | TGCAGCGCCCTATCCAGATTTGCGGGGGGTAACTCCTACAATGAGCAGTTCTTC | CSALSRFAGGNSYNEQFF
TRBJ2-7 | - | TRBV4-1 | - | TGCGCCAGCAGCCAAGATACCGGGACATCCTACGAGCAGTACTTC | CASSQDTGTSYEQYF
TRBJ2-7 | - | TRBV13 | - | TGTGCCAGCAGCGCCCAATCCGACAGCCCCCGTTACGAGCAGTACTTC | CASSAQSDSPRYEQYF
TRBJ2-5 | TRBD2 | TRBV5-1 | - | TGCGCCAGCAGCTTGGCGGACTTTGGCGGGGGGGCACAGACCCAGTACTTC | CASSLADFGGGAQTQYF
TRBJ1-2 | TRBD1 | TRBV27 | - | TGTGCCAGCAGTTCCCAGGGGGCGCATACCTATGGCTACACCTTC | CASSSQGAHTYGYTF
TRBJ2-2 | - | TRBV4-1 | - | TGCGCCAGCAGCCAAGTCGATATGGGACTCGTCACCGGGGAGCTGTTTTTT | CASSQVDMGLVTGELFF
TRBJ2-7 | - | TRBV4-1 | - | TGCGCCAGCAGCCAAGATTGGTCAGGGGATTACGAGCAGTACTTC | CASSQDWSGDYEQYF
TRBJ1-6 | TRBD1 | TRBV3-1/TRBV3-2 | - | TGTGCCAGCAGCCAAGGACAGGGGGTACGTTCACCCCTCCACTTT | CASSQGQGVRSPLHF
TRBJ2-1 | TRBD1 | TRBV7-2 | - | TGTGCCAGCATCCGACGTATCGGGACAGGGCGTTATGAGCAGTTCTTC | CASIRRIGTGRYEQFF
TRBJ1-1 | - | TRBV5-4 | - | TGTGCCAGCAGCTTAGAGGCTTCGAACACTGAAGCTTTCTTT | CASSLEASNTEAFF
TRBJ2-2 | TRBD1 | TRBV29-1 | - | TGCAGCGTTGGCCCCGGGACAGGCAACACCGGGGAGCTGTTTTTT | CSVGPGTGNTGELFF
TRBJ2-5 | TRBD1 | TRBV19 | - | TGTGCCAGTAGTATCCGGACAGGGGGGGGTACGGAGACCCAGTACTTC | CASSIRTGGGTETQYF
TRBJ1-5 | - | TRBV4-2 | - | TGTGCCAGCAGCCACATGGGCGGGGATAGCAATCAGCCCCAGCATTTT | CASSHMGGDSNQPQHF
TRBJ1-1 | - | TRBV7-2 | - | TGTGCCAGCAGCTTAGACGGGGGGGACACTGAAGCTTTCTTT | CASSLDGGDTEAFF
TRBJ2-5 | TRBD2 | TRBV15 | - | TGTGCCACCAGCAGAGATCCCAGCGGGGGGGCCAGAGAGACCCAGTACTTC | CATSRDPSGGARETQYF
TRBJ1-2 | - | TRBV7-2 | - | TGTGCCAGCAGCTTAGGATCGGACAGCTATGGCTACACCTTC | CASSLGSDSYGYTF
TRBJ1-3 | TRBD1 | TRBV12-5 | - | TGTGCTAGTGGTTGGATGGGACAGAGCTCTGGAAACACCATATATTTT | CASGWMGQSSGNTIYF
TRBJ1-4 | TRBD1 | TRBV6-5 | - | TGTGCCAGCAGTTCCGGGACAGGGGGCCGGGTACTGTTTTTT | CASSSGTGGRVLFF
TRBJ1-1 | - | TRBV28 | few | TGTGCCAGCAGTTTGGACGGGGGTAGGGAAGCTTTCTTT | CASSLDGGREAFF
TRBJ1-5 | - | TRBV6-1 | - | TGTGCCAGCAGTGAATATGGGACAAACATTGGACAGCCCCAGCATTTT | CASSEYGTNIGQPQHF
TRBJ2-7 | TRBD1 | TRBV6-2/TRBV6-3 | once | TGTGCCAGCAGTGACGCCCGGGACAGGGGTCCCTACGAGCAGTACTTC | CASSDARDRGPYEQYF
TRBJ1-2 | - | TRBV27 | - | TGTGCCAGCAGTTTCCGGGGGGTCGGCGGCTACACCTTC | CASSFRGVGGYTF
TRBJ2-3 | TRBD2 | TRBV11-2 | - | TGTGCCAGCAGCACTCCTAGCGGGGGCTTCACAGATACGCAGTATTTT | CASSTPSGGFTDTQYF